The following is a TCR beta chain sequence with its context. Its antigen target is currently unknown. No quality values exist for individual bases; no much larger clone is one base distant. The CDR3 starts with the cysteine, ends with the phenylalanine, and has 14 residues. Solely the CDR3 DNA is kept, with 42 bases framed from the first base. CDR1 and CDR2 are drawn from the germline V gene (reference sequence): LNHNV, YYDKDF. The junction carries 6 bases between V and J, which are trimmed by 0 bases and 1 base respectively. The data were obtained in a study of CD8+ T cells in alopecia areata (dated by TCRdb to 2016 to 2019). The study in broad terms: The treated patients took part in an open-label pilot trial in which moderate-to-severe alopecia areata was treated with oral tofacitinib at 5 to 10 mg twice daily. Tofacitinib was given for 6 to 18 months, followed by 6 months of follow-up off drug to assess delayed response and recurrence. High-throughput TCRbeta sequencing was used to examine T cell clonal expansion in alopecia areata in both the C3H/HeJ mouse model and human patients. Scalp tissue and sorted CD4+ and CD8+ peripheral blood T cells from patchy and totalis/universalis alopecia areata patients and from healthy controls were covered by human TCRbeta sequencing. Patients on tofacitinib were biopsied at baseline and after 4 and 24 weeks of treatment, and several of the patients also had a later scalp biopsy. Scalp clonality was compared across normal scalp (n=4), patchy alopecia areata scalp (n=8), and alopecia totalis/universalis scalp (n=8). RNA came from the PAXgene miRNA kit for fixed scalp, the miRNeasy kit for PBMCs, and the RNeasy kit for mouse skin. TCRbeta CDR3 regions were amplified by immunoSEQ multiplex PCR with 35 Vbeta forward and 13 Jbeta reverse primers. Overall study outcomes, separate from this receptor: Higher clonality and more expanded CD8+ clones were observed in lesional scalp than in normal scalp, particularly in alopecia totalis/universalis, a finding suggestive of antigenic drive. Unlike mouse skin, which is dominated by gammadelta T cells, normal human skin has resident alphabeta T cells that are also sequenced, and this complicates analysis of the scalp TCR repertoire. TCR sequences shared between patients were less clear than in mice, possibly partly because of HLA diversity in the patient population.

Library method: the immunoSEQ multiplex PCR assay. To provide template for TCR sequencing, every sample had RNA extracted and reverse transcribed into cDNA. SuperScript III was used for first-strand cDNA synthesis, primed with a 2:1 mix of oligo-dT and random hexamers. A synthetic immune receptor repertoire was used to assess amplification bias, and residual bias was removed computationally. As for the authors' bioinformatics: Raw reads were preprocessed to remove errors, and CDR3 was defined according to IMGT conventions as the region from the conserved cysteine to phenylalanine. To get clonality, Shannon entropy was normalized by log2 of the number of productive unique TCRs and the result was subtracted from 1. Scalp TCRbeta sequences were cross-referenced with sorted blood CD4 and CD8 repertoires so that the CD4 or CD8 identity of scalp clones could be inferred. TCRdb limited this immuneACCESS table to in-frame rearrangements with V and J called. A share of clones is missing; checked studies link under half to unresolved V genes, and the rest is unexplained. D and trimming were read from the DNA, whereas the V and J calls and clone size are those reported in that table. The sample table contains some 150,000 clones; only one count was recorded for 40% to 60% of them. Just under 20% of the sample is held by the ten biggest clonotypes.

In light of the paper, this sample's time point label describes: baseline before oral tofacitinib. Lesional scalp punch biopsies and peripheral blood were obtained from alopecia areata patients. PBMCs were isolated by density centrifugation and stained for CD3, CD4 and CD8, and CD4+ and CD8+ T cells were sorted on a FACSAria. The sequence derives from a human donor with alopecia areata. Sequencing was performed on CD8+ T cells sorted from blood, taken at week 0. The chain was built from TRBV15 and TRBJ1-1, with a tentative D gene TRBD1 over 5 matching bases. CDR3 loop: CATSRDGGNTEAFF. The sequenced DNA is TGTGCCACCAGCAGAGACGGGGGGAACACTGAAGCTTTCTTT.